The 28 T cell receptor beta chains in this list originate from one sample, sequenced in a study of identical twins. TCRdb reanalysed the 5' RACE reads using MiXCR and keeps one entry per CDR3 protein. This table has under 300,000 distinct CDR3 sequences, about 13% appearing once. Another study also made use of these data, one on yellow fever vaccine responses in identical twins.

Sequences were obtained from memory (CD45RO+) T cells sorted from blood. The receptors stem from a woman between 18 and 29 years old in good health.

The chain carries TRBV7-8 and TRBJ2-6, with 9 bases aligning to TRBD1. Germline values: CDR1 SGHVS, CDR2 FQNEAQ. This CDR3 contains 17 residues. Germline trimming cut 2 bases from V and 3 bases from J; bases unmatched to any gene: 5. This CDR3 reads CASSLRNRGLGANVLTF. The CDR3 coding sequence is TGTGCCAGCAGCTTAAGGAACAGGGGGCTTGGGGCCAACGTCCTGACTTTC.

This clonotype was counted only a few times. The chain combines TRBV29-1 with TRBJ1-3; D ambiguous. The V gene's germline CDR1 is SQVTM and CDR2 ANQGSEA. V was pared by 4 bases and J by 0 bases, with 13 bases between. CDR3 length: 15 residues. The CDR3 sequence: CSVGPDGNSGNTIYF. For the CDR3, the DNA is TGCAGCGTTGGACCGGACGGGAACTCTGGAAACACCATATATTTT.

This clonotype was recorded a few times. The chain joins TRBV14 to TRBJ2-1, with 8 positions matching TRBD2. This CDR3 has 16 amino acids. Unmatched junction bases numbered 9, after V lost 3 bases and J lost 5 bases. Germline V lookup: CDR1 SGHDN, CDR2 FVKESK. CDR3 residues: CASSQLAGPGDNEQFF. CDR3 bases: TGTGCCAGCAGCCAGTTAGCGGGGCCGGGGGACAATGAGCAGTTCTTC.

The V gene is TRBV28, the J gene TRBJ2-7; D is unclear. The CDR3 runs 16 residues. V dropped 3 bases and J dropped 2 bases, with 17 bases sitting between them. Germline assignment: CDR1 MDHEN and CDR2 SYDVKM. The CDR3 spells CASSFFRPGTPYEQYF. CDR3 in DNA: TGTGCCAGCAGTTTTTTCCGACCAGGTACACCCTACGAGCAGTACTTC.

There are a few counts of this clonotype. The chain's CDR3 is CAISSHASETQYF. As DNA, the CDR3 is TGTGCCATCTCCTCCCACGCAAGCGAGACCCAGTACTTC. The V gene is TRBV10-3, the J gene TRBJ2-5; D unresolved. The CDR3 spans 13 residues. The V gene's germline CDR1 is ENHRY and CDR2 SYGVKD. Trimming pared 8 bases from V and 5 bases from J, leaving 15 bases between.

V and J are TRBV4-2 and TRBJ2-3; D unclear. Trimming left V 6 bases short and J 0 bases short, with 16 bases between. Per germline, CDR1 LGHNA and CDR2 YNFKEQ. This CDR3 comprises 16 residues. Here the CDR3 reads CASSKKGHASTDTQYF. CDR3 bases: TGTGCCAGCAGTAAAAAGGGTCACGCTAGCACAGATACGCAGTATTTT.

This clonotype showed up just a few times. The rearrangement joins TRBV7-9 to TRBJ2-7, with 7 bases fitting TRBD1. With V trimmed by 7 bases and J by 3 bases, 6 bases remained unmatched. The CDR3 length is 13 residues. Per germline, CDR1 SEHNR and CDR2 FQNEAQ (reference sequence). CDR3 amino acids: CASTLPGGYEQYF. The CDR3 DNA is TGTGCCAGCACCCTCCCAGGGGGCTACGAGCAGTACTTC.

A few counts support this clonotype. The chain links TRBV7-2 to TRBJ2-1, with no clear D. Trimming took 3 bases from V and 4 from J, leaving 10 bases between them. The CDR3 sequence is 14 residues long. Germline V gene data show CDR1 as SGHTA and CDR2 as FQGNSA. CDR3 sequence: CASSFIQEYNEQFF. CDR3 nucleotide sequence: TGTGCCAGCAGCTTCATTCAGGAATACAATGAGCAGTTCTTC.

This clonotype was seen repeatedly, ten times or more. The gene calls are TRBV12-3 or TRBV12-4 and TRBJ2-7, with D unclear. This CDR3 has 12 amino acids. The V and J ends lost 1 base and 5 bases respectively, with 6 bases between them. CDR3 bases: TGTGCCAGCAGTTTAGGGGTCCACGAGCAGTACTTC. It is translated as CASSLGVHEQYF.

This clonotype occurred a few times. V usage is TRBV6-2 or TRBV6-3 and J usage is TRBJ2-3; D call uncertain. V was clipped by 6 bases and J by 6 bases, with 22 bases between them. CDR3 length: 16 amino acids. The germline V gene has CDR1 MNHEY and CDR2 SVGEGT. DNA for the CDR3: TGTGCCAGCAGCCTCCGTATCTCCCCGATGGGGGATACGCAGTATTTT. This encodes CASSLRISPMGDTQYF.

This clonotype has a handful of counts. The J gene is TRBJ2-3, the V gene TRBV7-2; 10 positions match TRBD2. Germline V gene lookup returns CDR1 SGHTA and CDR2 FQGNSA. The CDR3 sequence is 15 residues long. V shed 4 bases and J 1 base; nucleotides not matched to a gene: 2. Here the CDR3 DNA reads TGTGCCAGCAGCTGGAGCGGGAGGGGCACAGATACGCAGTATTTT. Translating gives CASSWSGRGTDTQYF.

This clonotype was observed many times. The gene calls are TRBV12-3 or TRBV12-4 and TRBJ2-2, with D hard to call. The CDR3 spans 14 residues. Trimming removed 6 bases from V and 5 bases from J, with 13 bases in between. The CDR3 loop is CASSFPFGTGELFF. For the CDR3, the DNA is TGTGCCAGCAGCTTCCCTTTTGGGACCGGGGAGCTGTTTTTT.

A word on this clonotype: This clone may be a read error of a much larger clone one base away. Since no conserved phenylalanine or tryptophan closes the CDR3, a read error is the likely cause. The chain carries TRBV4-3 and TRBJ2-3, with unresolved D. Germline V gene sequence: CDR1 LGHNA, CDR2 YSLEER. This CDR3 contains 13 residues. V lost 0 bases, J lost 5 bases, and 6 bases lay in between. CDR3 region: CASSQDREDTQYV. The CDR3 bases are TGCGCCAGCAGCCAAGATCGAGAAGATACGCAGTATGTT.

This clonotype was picked up a small number of times. This rearrangement joins TRBV24-1 to TRBJ2-1, with D tentatively TRBD2 (5 bases). Germline CDR1 and CDR2: KGHDR and SFDVKD. V shed 8 bases and J shed 5 bases, with 12 bases lying between them. The CDR3 contains 13 residues. This CDR3 is CATTGGLHNEQFF. The CDR3 DNA is TGTGCCACCACCGGCGGGCTACACAATGAGCAGTTCTTC.

This clonotype has only a few counts. The gene calls are TRBV7-9 and TRBJ2-1; 10 nucleotides match TRBD2. Germline lookup yields CDR1 SEHNR and CDR2 FQNEAQ (reference sequence). V gave up 7 bases and J gave up 8 bases; unmatched junction bases: 14. The CDR3 totals 16 residues. The CDR3 bases are TGTGCCAGCACCGTCGGGGAGTCTAGCGGGAGCTATGAGCAGTTCTTC. It encodes CASTVGESSGSYEQFF.

With regard to this clonotype: Germline and junction disagree at one end, which may indicate a read error. The chain has TRBV7-2 and TRBJ2-5, with unresolved D. The germline gives CDR1 SGHTA, CDR2 FQGNSA. This CDR3 is 11 amino acids long. As DNA, the CDR3 is TGTGACAGCACTATACAGAAGACCCAGTACTTC. Its translation: CDSTIQKTQYF.

This clonotype was picked up a small number of times. V is TRBV12-3 or TRBV12-4 and J is TRBJ2-5; 10 bases match TRBD2. The CDR3 is made up of 14 amino acids. J gave up 5 bases and V 5 bases, and 5 bases lay outside the gene matches. The CDR3 DNA reads as TGTGCCAGCAGTCGGAGCGGGGGGGCGGAGACCCAGTACTTC. Protein sequence: CASSRSGGAETQYF.

This clonotype was counted only a few times. The V and J genes are TRBV28 and TRBJ2-7; 8 nucleotides match TRBD2. The germline CDR1 and CDR2 sequences are MDHEN and SYDVKM. Germline trimming cut 8 bases from V and 3 bases from J; bases unmatched to any gene: 9. This CDR3 has 14 residues. The CDR3 nucleotides are TGTGCCAGCCCACCGGCGGGGGGCAACTACGAGCAGTACTTC. The encoded protein is CASPPAGGNYEQYF.

This clonotype was seen a handful of times. The genes are TRBV3-1 and TRBJ2-2; no firm D call. The CDR3 has 15 residues. Trimming pared 4 bases from V and 6 bases from J, leaving 15 bases between. Germline V gene sequence: CDR1 LGHDT, CDR2 YNNKEL (reference sequence). CDR3 nucleotides: TGTGCCAGCAGCCCCGCTAGTCCCGCCGCCGGGGAGCTGTTTTTT. Translated: CASSPASPAAGELFF.

This clonotype was observed at least ten times. The rearrangement uses TRBV5-1 and TRBJ2-3, with D unclear. Deletions cut 5 bases from V and 0 bases from J, with 7 bases between. This CDR3 spans 13 amino acids. CDR1 and CDR2 (germline): SGHRS, YFSETQ. The CDR3: CASSYDSTDTQYF. CDR3 DNA sequence: TGCGCCAGCAGTTACGACAGCACAGATACGCAGTATTTT.

This clonotype was counted a few times. The chain employs TRBV10-3 and TRBJ2-1; 9 bases line up with TRBD1. J lost 8 bases, V lost 10 bases, and 9 bases had no gene match. The CDR3 length is 13 residues. Germline lookup yields CDR1 ENHRY and CDR2 SYGVKD. The CDR3 DNA reads as TGTGCCACTCGGACAGGGGACGTCGATGAGCAGTTCTTC. It yields the protein CATRTGDVDEQFF.

The J gene is TRBJ2-1, the V gene TRBV18; D remains ambiguous. CDR3 length equals 13 residues. V gave up 2 bases and J gave up 7 bases, with 9 bases separating them. Germline V gene sequence: CDR1 KGHSH, CDR2 LQKENI. The CDR3 reads CASSPSRRNEQFF. As DNA, the CDR3 is TGTGCCAGCTCACCATCCAGGCGGAATGAGCAGTTCTTC.

As to this clonotype: A junction boundary mismatches the germline segment, possibly from a read error. This chain joins TRBV7-2 and TRBJ2-7; 9 bases map to TRBD1. From germline, CDR1 is SGHTA and CDR2 FQGNSA. The CDR3 sequence is 12 residues long. Here the CDR3 DNA reads TGTGCCAGCAACTTACAGGGGGCCGAGCAGTACTTC. Translating it yields CASNLQGAEQYF.

This clonotype was observed a few times. The chain is built from TRBV27 and TRBJ2-1, with D possibly being TRBD1 (6 bases). The length of the CDR3 is 16 residues. V dropped 8 bases and J dropped 3 bases, with 20 bases sitting between them. Per germline, CDR1 MNHEY and CDR2 SMNVEV (reference sequence). CDR3 nucleotides: TGTGCCAGCGGGATTCAGACAGGAGCTATCTACAATGAGCAGTTCTTC. This encodes CASGIQTGAIYNEQFF.

This chain uses TRBV6-4 with TRBJ2-3, with D possibly being TRBD2 (5 bases). The CDR3 contains 14 residues. The V end was cut by 4 bases, the J end by 4 bases, with 12 bases between. Germline-derived CDR1 and CDR2 are MRHNA and SNTAGT. The CDR3 DNA sequence: TGTGCCAGCAGTGTGGCACTAGAAGCAGATACGCAGTATTTT. As protein: CASSVALEADTQYF.

The sample holds many counts of this clonotype. This sequence joins TRBV7-2 and TRBJ2-3, with TRBD2 matching over 8 bases. This CDR3 region has 16 residues. V lost 1 base to trimming and J lost 2 bases; unmatched junction nucleotides: 5. Germline assignment: CDR1 SGHTA and CDR2 FQGNSA. The CDR3 nucleotides are TGTGCCAGCAGCTTAGGGACTAGCTCGACCACAGATACGCAGTATTTT. As protein: CASSLGTSSTTDTQYF.

This chain uses TRBV29-1 with TRBJ2-5; the D gene is possibly TRBD2 (6 bases). The germline V gene has CDR1 SQVTM and CDR2 ANQGSEA. The length of the CDR3 is 13 residues. Trimming removed 4 bases from V and 1 base from J, with 10 bases in between. CDR3 sequence reads: CSVGGDFQETQYF. The CDR3 DNA sequence: TGCAGCGTTGGGGGGGACTTCCAAGAGACCCAGTACTTC.

This clonotype was recorded a few times. This sequence joins TRBV10-3 and TRBJ2-1, with 7 bases fitting TRBD1. This CDR3 region has 12 residues. V was clipped by 6 bases and J by 7 bases; unmatched bases: 3. Germline assignment: CDR1 ENHRY and CDR2 SYGVKD. The CDR3 region is CAIRSQGNEQFF. CDR3 in DNA: TGTGCCATCAGATCACAGGGGAATGAGCAGTTCTTC.